Listed here are 29 T cell receptor beta chains from one sample, sequenced in a study of blood T cell repertoires in COVID-19 (dated by TCRdb to about 2020). Library creation used the immunoSEQ multiplex PCR assay. The immuneACCESS repertoire file appears here via TCRdb, limited to in-frame rearrangements. These files lack a portion of the clones; in checked studies, under half of the deficit traces to unresolved V genes, and the cause of the others is not known. This sample is represented by more than 100,000 clones; around 84% of them were singletons. The ten largest account for nearly 4% of the sample. Sequencing was performed on PBMCs or T cells enriched from blood (not recorded which). All receptors derive from a woman under 40 who had recovered from COVID-19.

The chain recombines TRBV30 with TRBJ1-1; D not certain. The germline V gene encodes CDR1 GTSNPN and CDR2 SVGIG (reference sequence). CDR3 length equals 14 residues. V lost 0 bases, J lost 1 base, and 9 bases lay in between. The CDR3: CAWSVLFQNTEAFF. CDR3 coding DNA: TGTGCCTGGAGTGTACTATTTCAGAACACTGAAGCTTTCTTT.

The table lists this clone with a count of one. V and J are TRBV6-4 and TRBJ1-1, with TRBD1 as a possible D gene (6 bases). V lost 3 bases, J lost 2 bases, and 10 bases lay in between. The CDR3 contains 14 residues. Germline V gene lookup returns CDR1 MRHNA and CDR2 SNTAGT. CDR3 bases: TGTGCCAGCAGTGAAGGGACATCTAACACTGAAGCTTTCTTT. It translates to CASSEGTSNTEAFF.

The chain links TRBV28 to TRBJ1-5; D uncertain. With 5 bases removed from V and 6 bases from J, the gap between germline ends came to 17 bases. The CDR3 covers 15 residues. Germline V gene sequence: CDR1 MDHEN, CDR2 SYDVKM. CDR3 loop: CASSRGSRMAQPQHF. Here the CDR3 DNA reads TGTGCCAGCAGTAGAGGGAGTCGGATGGCTCAGCCCCAGCATTTT.

The V and J genes are TRBV5-6 and TRBJ2-5; TRBD2 matches 8 bases. V was clipped by 7 bases and J by 2 bases; unmatched bases: 16. Germline loops: CDR1 SGHDT, CDR2 YYEEEE. The CDR3 sequence is 17 residues long. The CDR3 bases are TGTGCCAGCCTTTTTTACGGGGGGGCAAGTGGTCAAGAGACCCAGTACTTC. As protein: CASLFYGGASGQETQYF.

CDR3 DNA sequence: TGTGCCAGCAGCTTAGTAGAGCTTGGGACCCAGTACTTC. This translates into CASSLVELGTQYF. V gene TRBV7-2 combines with J gene TRBJ2-5; no firm D call. Germline V lookup: CDR1 SGHTA, CDR2 FQGNSA. The CDR3 consists of 13 residues. V lost 1 base and J 7 bases, leaving 10 bases between the germline ends.

The rearrangement uses TRBV18 and TRBJ2-7; a weak D match, TRBD2 (5 bases). CDR1 KGHSH and CDR2 LQKENI come from the germline V gene. The V gene lost 4 bases and the J gene lost 4 bases, with 17 bases spanning the gap. There are 15 residues in the CDR3. In DNA form, the CDR3 reads TGTGCCAGCTCACGGGGAGCCACTACAACTTACGAGCAGTACTTC. Its translation is CASSRGATTTYEQYF.

This rearrangement joins TRBV2 to TRBJ2-7, with 7 nucleotides matching TRBD2. Per germline, CDR1 SNHLY and CDR2 FYNNEI. The V and J ends lost 6 bases and 7 bases, in that order; junction bases with no gene match: 12. The CDR3 extends over 14 amino acids. In DNA form, the CDR3 reads TGTGCCAGCAGGCTCCGGGAGGTCGAGGTTGAGCAGTACTTC. Residues: CASRLREVEVEQYF.

This chain joins TRBV27 and TRBJ1-2; 10 bases are shared with TRBD1. V shed 9 bases, J shed 8 bases, and the junction held 3 bases outside the gene matches. Germline V gene lookup returns CDR1 MNHEY and CDR2 SMNVEV (reference sequence). CDR3 length: 11 amino acids. CDR3 loop: CASGQGVGYTF. CDR3 nucleotide sequence: TGTGCCAGTGGACAGGGGGTAGGCTACACCTTC.

The chain combines TRBV10-3 with TRBJ2-7; D unresolved. The CDR3 length is 14 residues. V gave up 6 bases and J gave up 0 bases, with 12 bases separating them. The germline CDR1 and CDR2 sequences are ENHRY and SYGVKD. The CDR3 nucleotides are TGTGCCATCAGCGCAGGTACAGTCTCCTACGAGCAGTACTTC. Protein sequence: CAISAGTVSYEQYF.

The rearrangement joins TRBV21-1 to TRBJ2-3; TRBD2 is the table's D call and was not checked against the DNA. TRBV21-1 is a pseudogene segment. CDR3 size: 16 residues. CDR3 region: CASSKITSTTGDTQYF. CDR3 nucleotides: TGTGCCAGCAGCAAAATTACTAGCACAACCGGAGATACGCAGTATTTT.

As DNA, the CDR3 is TGTGCCTGGAGACGGGGCAATGAGCAGTTCTTC. Translated, it gives CAWRRGNEQFF. The chain couples TRBV30 to TRBJ2-1; TRBD2 is a possible D gene (5 bases). Trimming stripped 3 bases from V and 6 bases from J, with 6 bases between. This CDR3 is 11 amino acids long. Germline V lookup: CDR1 GTSNPN, CDR2 SVGIG (reference sequence).

This clone was observed a handful of times. The chain joins TRBV12-2 to TRBJ2-5; the table assigns TRBD2, which was not confirmed against the DNA. TRBV12-2 is labeled a pseudogene. The CDR3 totals 13 residues. CDR3 DNA sequence: TGTGCAAGTCGCCTCGGGGGGCGGGAGACCCAGTACTTC. It yields the protein CASRLGGRETQYF.

The table lists this clone with a count of one. The chain has TRBV30 and TRBJ2-3; TRBD2 agrees at 16 bases. The V gene's germline CDR1 is GTSNPN and CDR2 SVGIG (reference sequence). Losses at the gene ends were 0 bases for V and 1 base for J; bases not matched to a gene: 10. The CDR3 is made up of 20 amino acids. The CDR3 here is CAWSVRGLAGGPSGTDTQYF. The CDR3 nucleotides are TGTGCCTGGAGTGTAAGGGGACTAGCGGGAGGGCCCTCGGGCACAGATACGCAGTATTTT.

The V gene is TRBV2, the J gene TRBJ1-6; D gene ambiguous. The ends were cut back, 4 bases at V and 7 bases at J, with 8 bases in the middle. CDR1 SNHLY and CDR2 FYNNEI come from the germline V gene. The CDR3 is 13 amino acids. CDR3 protein: CASSGTRNSPLHF. CDR3 nucleotides: TGTGCCAGCAGTGGAACTCGGAATTCACCCCTCCACTTT.

The J gene is TRBJ2-7, the V gene TRBV19; weak D call: TRBD2 (6 bases). Deletions cut 3 bases from V and 4 bases from J, with 16 bases between. Germline V CDR1 and CDR2: LNHDA, SQIVND (reference sequence). The CDR3 length is 15 residues. CDR3 bases: TGTGCCAGTAGTATTCGAACGGGAGTAGAATACGAGCAGTACTTC. This gives the protein CASSIRTGVEYEQYF.

The chain recombines TRBV27 with TRBJ2-1, with 10 bases fitting TRBD2. The V and J ends lost 3 bases and 3 bases, in that order; junction bases with no gene match: 5. This CDR3 spans 16 amino acids. In germline, CDR1 is MNHEY, CDR2 SMNVEV (reference sequence). The CDR3 DNA sequence: TGTGCCAGCAGTTTCCTCCTAGCGGGGGTCTACAATGAGCAGTTCTTC. Its protein is CASSFLLAGVYNEQFF.

This clone is a singleton in its sample. The V call is TRBV2, the J call TRBJ2-2; TRBD2 is a possible D gene (5 bases). The CDR3 totals 14 residues. CDR1 and CDR2 (germline): SNHLY, FYNNEI. Trimming removed 6 bases from V and 1 base from J, with 9 bases in between. Here the CDR3 DNA reads TGTGCCAGCAGGGGTAGCGTGAACACCGGGGAGCTGTTTTTT. Amino acids: CASRGSVNTGELFF.

This chain links TRBV7-9 with TRBJ2-1, with 7 nucleotides matching TRBD1. Per germline, CDR1 SEHNR and CDR2 FQNEAQ (reference sequence). The CDR3 spans 11 residues. V was pared by 11 bases and J by 6 bases, with 4 bases of the junction left unmatched. The chain's CDR3 is CADRVGNEQFF. The CDR3 DNA sequence: TGTGCCGACAGGGTGGGCAATGAGCAGTTCTTC.

The rearrangement uses TRBV6-1 and TRBJ1-2, with D unclear. V lost 0 bases, J lost 7 bases, and 6 bases lay in between. Per the germline V gene, CDR1 is MNHNS and CDR2 is SASEGT. The CDR3 runs to 12 residues. In DNA form, the CDR3 reads TGTGCCAGCAGTGAAGCGCACAGTGGCTACACCTTC. It translates to CASSEAHSGYTF.

The chain employs TRBV11-3 and TRBJ2-5; TRBD1 agrees at 7 bases. V was pared by 4 bases and J by 2 bases, with 7 bases of the junction left unmatched. The germline gives CDR1 SGHNT, CDR2 YENEEA. This CDR3 is 15 amino acids long. This CDR3 reads CASSSGTAFQETQYF. CDR3 DNA: TGTGCCAGCAGCTCCGGGACAGCCTTTCAAGAGACCCAGTACTTC.

The rearrangement joins TRBV6-2 or TRBV6-3 to TRBJ2-1, with TRBD2 identical over 9 bases. With V trimmed by 0 bases and J by 9 bases, 9 bases remained unmatched. The CDR3 is made up of 16 amino acids. From germline, CDR1 is MNHEY and CDR2 SVGEGT. The CDR3 loop reads CASSYSPLAGGREQFF. In nucleotides, the CDR3 is TGTGCCAGCAGTTACTCCCCTTTGGCGGGAGGGCGTGAGCAGTTCTTC.

V is TRBV19 and J is TRBJ1-5, with 8 bases that match TRBD1. The CDR3 runs 15 residues. Looked up from germline, CDR1 is LNHDA and CDR2 is SQIVND (reference sequence). V lost 10 bases, J lost 7 bases, and 15 bases stayed unmatched. CDR3 DNA: TGTGCCACCCAACTTTTTGACAGGGGTGGCCAGCCCCAGCATTTT. Its protein is CATQLFDRGGQPQHF.

The rearrangement uses TRBV18 and TRBJ2-7; 14 nucleotides line up with TRBD2. Germline CDR1 and CDR2: KGHSH and LQKENI. The V gene end was trimmed by 3 bases and the J gene end by 2 bases; junction bases not matched to a gene: 6. CDR3 length: 17 amino acids. The CDR3 DNA reads TGTGCCAGCTCACCCGGGACTAGCGGGGGAGGCACCTACGAGCAGTACTTC. Amino acids: CASSPGTSGGGTYEQYF.

This chain links TRBV7-9 with TRBJ1-2; perhaps TRBD1 as D (5 bases). Germline V gene data show CDR1 as SEHNR and CDR2 as FQNEAQ (reference sequence). V was cut by 5 bases and J by 7 bases, with 17 bases left in between. The CDR3 spans 14 residues. In DNA form, the CDR3 reads TGTGCCAGCAGCGGCACATTGGGGCAGGGTGGCTACACCTTC. It translates to CASSGTLGQGGYTF. Supplemented by reference TRBV7-9 and TRBJ1-2, the full variable domain reads DTGVSQNPRHKITKRGQNVTFRCDPISEHNRLYWYRQTLGQGPEFLTYFQNEAQLEKSRLLSDRFSAERPKGSFSTLEIQRTEQGDSAMYLCASSGTLGQGGYTFGSGTRLTVV.

The chain is built from TRBV30 and TRBJ2-2; D gene uncertain. The CDR3 covers 13 residues. V gave up 1 base and J gave up 8 bases, with 11 bases separating them. Germline CDR1 reads GTSNPN; CDR2 reads SVGIG (reference sequence). This chain's CDR3 is CAWSAEWAGELFF. The CDR3 DNA is TGTGCCTGGAGTGCCGAGTGGGCGGGGGAGCTGTTTTTT. Together with reference TRBV30 and TRBJ2-2, the CDR3 gives the full variable domain: SQTIHQWPATLVQPVGSPLSLECTVEGTSNPNLYWYRQAAGRGLQLLFYSVGIGQISSEVPQNLSASRPQDRQFILSSKKLLLSDSGFYLCAWSAEWAGELFFGEGSRLTVL.

This clone was observed a single time. The chain has TRBV29-1 and TRBJ2-1; 9 bases line up with TRBD2. With V trimmed by 6 bases and J by 4 bases, 10 bases remained unmatched. The CDR3 is made up of 15 amino acids. The germline gives CDR1 SQVTM, CDR2 ANQGSEA. CDR3 sequence: CSVNSGRVYYNEQFF. The CDR3 region has the DNA TGCAGCGTCAATAGCGGGAGAGTATATTACAATGAGCAGTTCTTC.

The V gene is TRBV7-3, the J gene TRBJ2-1; D possibly corresponds to TRBD1 (5 bases). CDR3 size: 15 residues. V shed 5 bases and J shed 9 bases, with 20 bases lying between them. Germline CDR1 and CDR2: SGHTA and FQGTGA. The CDR3 nucleotides read TGTGCCAGCAGCGCAAAGGGGAAATCGATGACTGAGCAGTTCTTC. Its protein is CASSAKGKSMTEQFF.

The chain recombines TRBV4-3 with TRBJ2-1; D uncertain. With 0 bases removed from V and 0 bases from J, the gap between germline ends came to 9 bases. The CDR3 covers 16 residues. Per germline, CDR1 LGHNA and CDR2 YSLEER. The CDR3 DNA follows: TGCGCCAGCAGCCAAGAACCAGAAAACTCCTACAATGAGCAGTTCTTC. Its protein is CASSQEPENSYNEQFF.

This chain's CDR3 is CASSLAGGPGTDTQYF. CDR3 nucleotides: TGTGCCAGCAGTCTAGCGGGAGGGCCGGGCACAGATACGCAGTATTTT. The rearrangement uses TRBV27 and TRBJ2-3, with 12 bases identical to TRBD2. Germline CDR1 reads MNHEY; CDR2 reads SMNVEV (reference sequence). V lost 5 bases to trimming and J lost 1 base; unmatched junction nucleotides: 4. The CDR3 covers 16 residues.